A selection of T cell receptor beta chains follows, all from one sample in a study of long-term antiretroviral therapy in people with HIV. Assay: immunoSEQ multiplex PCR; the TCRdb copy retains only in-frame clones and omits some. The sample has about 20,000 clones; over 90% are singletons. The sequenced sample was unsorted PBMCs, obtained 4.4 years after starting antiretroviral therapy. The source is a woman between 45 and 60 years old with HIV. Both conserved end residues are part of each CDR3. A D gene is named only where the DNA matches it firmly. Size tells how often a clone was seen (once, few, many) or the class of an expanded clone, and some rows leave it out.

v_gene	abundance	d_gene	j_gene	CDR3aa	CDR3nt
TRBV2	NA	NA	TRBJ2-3	CASSEAWGLGDTQYF	TGTGCCAGCAGTGAAGCTTGGGGGCTGGGAGATACGCAGTATTTT
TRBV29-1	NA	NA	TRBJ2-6	CSVQNSGANVLTF	TGCAGCGTTCAGAACTCTGGGGCCAACGTCCTGACTTTC
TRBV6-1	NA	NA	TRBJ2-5	CASSESAGWETQYF	TGTGCCAGCAGTGAATCAGCGGGTTGGGAGACCCAGTACTTC
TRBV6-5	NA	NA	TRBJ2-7	CTTTPMGGTYEQYF	TGTACCACGACCCCCATGGGGGGTACCTACGAGCAGTACTTC
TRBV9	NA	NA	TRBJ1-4	CASSVGTTNEKLFF	TGTGCCAGCAGCGTAGGGACCACTAATGAAAAACTGTTTTTT
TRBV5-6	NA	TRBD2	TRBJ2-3	CASSFFSGGADTQYF	TGTGCCAGCAGCTTCTTTAGCGGGGGGGCGGATACGCAGTATTTT
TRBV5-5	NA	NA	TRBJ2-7	CASSLAAYYEQYF	TGTGCCAGCAGCTTGGCGGCCTACTACGAGCAGTACTTC
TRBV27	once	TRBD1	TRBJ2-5	CASSLGTGRETQYF	TGTGCCAGCAGTTTAGGGACAGGGAGAGAGACCCAGTACTTC
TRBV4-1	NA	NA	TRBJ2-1	CASSQAATRAHNEQFF	TGCGCCAGCAGCCAAGCAGCCACCAGAGCCCACAATGAGCAGTTCTTC
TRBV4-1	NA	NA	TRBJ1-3	CASSQEIPVGNTIYF	TGCGCCAGCAGCCAAGAAATACCAGTTGGAAACACCATATATTTT
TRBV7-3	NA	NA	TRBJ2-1	CASSPDGQSYNEQFF	TGTGCCAGCAGCCCTGATGGGCAAAGCTACAATGAGCAGTTCTTC
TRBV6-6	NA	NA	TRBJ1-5	CASSPGTPLNQPQHF	TGTGCCAGCAGTCCCGGGACACCACTCAATCAGCCCCAGCATTTT
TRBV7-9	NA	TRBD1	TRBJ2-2	CASSLGSGTGAGELFF	TGTGCCAGCAGCTTAGGGTCCGGGACAGGGGCCGGGGAGCTGTTTTTT
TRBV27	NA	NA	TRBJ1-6	CASSWQDRSGSPLHF	TGTGCCAGCAGCTGGCAAGACAGGTCGGGTTCACCCCTCCACTTT
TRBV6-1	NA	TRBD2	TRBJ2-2	CASSVTSGGSNTGELFF	TGTGCCAGCAGTGTGACTAGCGGGGGGTCAAACACCGGGGAGCTGTTTTTT
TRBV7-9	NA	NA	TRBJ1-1	CASSIGGNTEAFF	TGTGCCAGCAGCATCGGAGGGAACACTGAAGCTTTCTTT
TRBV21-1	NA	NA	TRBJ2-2	CASSKDRGRGPPGELFF	TGTGCCAGCAGCAAAGATAGGGGGCGAGGGCCACCCGGGGAGCTGTTTTTT